The 11 T cell receptor beta chains below all came from one sample that was sequenced in a study of T cell clonality in common variable immunodeficiency. The data were produced by immunoSEQ multiplex PCR, yet TCRdb's version contains in-frame clones alone and is incomplete. This sample has under 30,000 clones, each found more than once. Whole-study findings and limits: In common variable immunodeficiency, TCR beta chains reportedly carried fewer deletions and N-nucleotide insertions.

The antigens these receptors bind are not known. The sample consisted of peripheral blood mononuclear cells. The receptors were sampled from a human donor with common variable immunodeficiency.

The sample holds a few counts of this clone. The CDR3 end is not reached by the read, which stops 3 residues before it; the germline J gene fills it in. The chain combines TRBV7-3 with TRBJ1-2; the D gene is possibly TRBD1 (5 bases). The CDR3 covers 13 residues. Germline V gene sequence: CDR1 SGHTA, CDR2 FQGTGA. The CDR3 bases that were read are TGTGCCAGCAGCTTAACAGGGGAAGAGGGC. Translation gives CASSLTGEEG. The complete CDR3 reads CASSLTGEEGYTF.

In this sample, this clone turned up a few times. One end of the junction does not line up with germline, which may come from a read error. The observed sequence ends 3 residues before the CDR3 terminus, with the missing tail filled in from the germline J gene. The rearrangement links TRBV7-9 to TRBJ2-7; the D gene is possibly TRBD1 (6 bases). This CDR3 comprises 12 residues. Germline V CDR1 and CDR2: SEHNR, FQNEAQ (reference sequence). The part of the CDR3 DNA that was read is TGTTCCAGCAGCCTGGACAGCCACGAG. This gives the protein CSSSLDSHE. The full CDR3 protein reads CSSSLDSHEQYF.

Ten or more counts support this clone. Read coverage stops 3 residues before the CDR3 terminus; the germline J gene supplies the remainder. The chain uses TRBV5-1 and TRBJ2-5; 9 bases are shared with TRBD2. V lost 0 bases and J lost 5; bases outside the gene matches: 8. Germline V CDR1 and CDR2: SGHRS, YFSETQ. The CDR3 sequence is 16 residues long. The covered CDR3 bases are TGCGCCAGCAGCTTGGCATCTAGCGGGGCGCGGGAGACC. This encodes CASSLASSGARET. The full CDR3 protein reads CASSLASSGARETQYF.

This clone was observed at least ten times. The read gets to within 3 residues of the CDR3 end, and the germline J gene fills in the rest. The rearrangement joins TRBV6-4 to TRBJ2-2, with a tentative D call TRBD1 (6 bases). Trimming took off 3 bases at V and 4 bases at J, with 9 bases between the two ends. The germline V gene encodes CDR1 MRHNA and CDR2 SNTAGT. The CDR3 loop spans 14 amino acids. This chain's CDR3 is CASSEQGGTGELFF. Incomplete CDR3 DNA: TGTGCCAGCAGTGAACAGGGTGGCACCGGGGAG.

About this clone itself: With the read ending 3 residues before the CDR3 end, the germline J gene is used to fill in that end. The rearrangement uses TRBV20-1 and TRBJ2-1; 10 bases align to TRBD1. Germline V CDR1 and CDR2: DFQATT, SNEGSKA (reference sequence). Germline trimming cut 1 base from V and 7 bases from J; bases unmatched to any gene: 4. The CDR3 has 14 residues. Partial CDR3 DNA: TGCAGTGCTAGAGGGCCGGGACAGGGGAATGAG. It yields the protein CSARGPGQGNE. The entire CDR3 protein is CSARGPGQGNEQFF.

With respect to this clone: The sequenced fragment ends 3 residues before the CDR3 boundary, so the rest is inferred from the germline J gene. The V and J genes are TRBV29-1 and TRBJ2-3, with 9 nucleotides matching TRBD1. Unmatched junction bases numbered 8, after V lost 0 bases and J lost 4 bases. From germline, CDR1 is SQVTM and CDR2 ANQGSEA. This CDR3 has 16 residues. CDR3 sequence reads: CSVEDPRQGGADTQYF. CDR3 bases read: TGCAGCGTTGAAGATCCGCGACAGGGGGGAGCAGATACG.

Comment on this clone: The observed sequence ends 3 residues before the CDR3 terminus, with the missing tail filled in from the germline J gene. The rearrangement joins TRBV30 to TRBJ1-6, with TRBD1 identical over 10 bases. Germline V gene lookup returns CDR1 GTSNPN and CDR2 SVGIG (reference sequence). V shed 3 bases, J shed 9 bases, and the junction held 11 bases outside the gene matches. This CDR3 contains 16 residues. Partial CDR3 DNA: TGTGCCTGGAGGAACACCGGACAGGGGGTTAGTTCACCC. Amino acids: CAWRNTGQGVSSP. The entire CDR3 protein reads CAWRNTGQGVSSPLHF.

Notes on this clone: The read ends 3 residues before the CDR3 terminus; that terminus is restored from the germline J gene. The J gene is TRBJ1-5, the V gene TRBV2, with D possibly matching TRBD1 (5 bases). The CDR3 length is 15 residues. V dropped 7 bases and J dropped 0 bases, with 13 bases sitting between them. Germline V gene lookup returns CDR1 SNHLY and CDR2 FYNNEI. CDR3 DNA (partial): TGTGCCAGCACCCAGGGTGTTAATAGCAATCAGCCC. Its translation: CASTQGVNSNQP. The full CDR3 protein reads CASTQGVNSNQPQHF.

This clone was seen repeatedly, ten times or more. The sequenced part of the CDR3 DNA is TGCAGCGTGGGCGACGGGGGAACCGGGGAG. This gives the protein CSVGDGGTGE. From start to end, the CDR3 is CSVGDGGTGELFF. This sequence joins TRBV29-1 and TRBJ2-2, with D possibly TRBD2 on 6 matching bases. With the read ending 3 residues before the CDR3 end, the germline J gene is used to fill in that end. The CDR3 totals 13 residues. Germline CDR1 reads SQVTM; CDR2 reads ANQGSEA. The ends were cut back, 6 bases at V and 5 bases at J, with 13 bases in the middle.

To note about this clone: The read is 3 residues too short to cover the CDR3 end, so that end is filled in from the germline J gene. The chain employs TRBV7-2 and TRBJ1-2, with D possibly being TRBD1 (6 bases). From germline, CDR1 is SGHTA and CDR2 FQGNSA. This CDR3 comprises 14 residues. The V gene lost 1 base and the J gene lost 7 bases, with 13 bases spanning the gap. CDR3 in amino acids: CASSLGLGGGGYTF. The DNA read from the CDR3 is TGTGCCAGCAGCTTAGGGTTAGGGGGAGGTGGC.

The sample holds many counts of this clone. The CDR3 goes on 3 residues after the read ends, and that part is filled in from the germline J gene. This chain uses TRBV20-1 with TRBJ2-5, with 10 bases aligning to TRBD2. Germline V CDR1 and CDR2: DFQATT, SNEGSKA (reference sequence). V lost 0 bases to trimming and J lost 3 bases; unmatched junction nucleotides: 7. The CDR3 loop spans 16 amino acids. CDR3 bases read: TGCAGTGCTAGAGAATGGCGGCTAGCGGGGGAAGAGACC. This sequence encodes CSAREWRLAGEET. The CDR3, in full, reads CSAREWRLAGEETQYF.